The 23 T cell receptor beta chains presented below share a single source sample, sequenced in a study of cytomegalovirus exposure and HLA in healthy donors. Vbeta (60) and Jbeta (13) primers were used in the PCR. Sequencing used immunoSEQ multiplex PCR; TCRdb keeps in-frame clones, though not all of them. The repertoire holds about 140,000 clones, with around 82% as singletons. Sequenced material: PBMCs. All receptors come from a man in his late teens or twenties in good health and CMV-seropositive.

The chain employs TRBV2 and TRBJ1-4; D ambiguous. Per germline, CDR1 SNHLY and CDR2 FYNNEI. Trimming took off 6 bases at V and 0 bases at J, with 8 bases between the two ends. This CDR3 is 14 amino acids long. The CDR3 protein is CASRAETTNEKLFF. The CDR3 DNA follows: TGTGCCAGCAGAGCGGAAACAACTAATGAAAAACTGTTTTTT.

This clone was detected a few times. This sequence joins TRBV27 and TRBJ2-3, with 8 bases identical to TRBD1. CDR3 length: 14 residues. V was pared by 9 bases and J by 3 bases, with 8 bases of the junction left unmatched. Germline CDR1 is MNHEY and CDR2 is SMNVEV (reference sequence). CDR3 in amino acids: CASTLDRETDTQYF. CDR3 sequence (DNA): TGTGCCAGTACCTTGGACAGGGAGACAGATACGCAGTATTTT.

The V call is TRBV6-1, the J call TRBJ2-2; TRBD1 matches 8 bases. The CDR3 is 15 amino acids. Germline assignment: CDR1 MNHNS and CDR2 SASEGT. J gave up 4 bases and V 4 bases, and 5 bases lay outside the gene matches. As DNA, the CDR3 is TGTGCCAGCAGTGTGGACAGGGCGGGCACCGGGGAGCTGTTTTTT. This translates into CASSVDRAGTGELFF.

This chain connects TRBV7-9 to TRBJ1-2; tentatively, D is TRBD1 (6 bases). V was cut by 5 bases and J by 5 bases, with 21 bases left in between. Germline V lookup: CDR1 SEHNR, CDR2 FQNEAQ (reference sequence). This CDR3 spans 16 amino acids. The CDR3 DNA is TGTGCCAGCAGCCGATCCTTGACAGGCGCTCCTTATGGCTACACCTTC. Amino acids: CASSRSLTGAPYGYTF.

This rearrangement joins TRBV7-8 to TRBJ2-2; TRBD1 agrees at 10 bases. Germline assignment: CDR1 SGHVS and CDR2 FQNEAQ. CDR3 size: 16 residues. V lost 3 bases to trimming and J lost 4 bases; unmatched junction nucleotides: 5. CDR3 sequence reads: CASSLIRDRGTGELFF. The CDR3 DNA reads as TGTGCCAGCAGCTTGATTCGGGACAGGGGCACCGGGGAGCTGTTTTTT.

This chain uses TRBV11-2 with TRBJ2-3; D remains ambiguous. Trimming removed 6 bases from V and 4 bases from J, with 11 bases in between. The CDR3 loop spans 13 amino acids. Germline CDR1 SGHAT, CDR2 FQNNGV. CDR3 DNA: TGTGCCAGCAGTAAGATCAGTGCAGATACGCAGTATTTT. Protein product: CASSKISADTQYF. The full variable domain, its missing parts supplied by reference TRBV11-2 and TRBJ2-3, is EAGVAQSPRYKIIEKRQSVAFWCNPISGHATLYWYQQILGQGPKLLIQFQNNGVVDDSQLPKDRFSAERLKGVDSTLKIQPAKLEDSAVYLCASSKISADTQYFGPGTRLTVL.

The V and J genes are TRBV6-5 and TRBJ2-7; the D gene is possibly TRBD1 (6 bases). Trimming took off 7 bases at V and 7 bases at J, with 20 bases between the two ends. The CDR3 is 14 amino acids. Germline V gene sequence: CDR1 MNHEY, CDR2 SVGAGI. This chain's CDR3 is CASNSGTQTGEQYF. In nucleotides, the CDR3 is TGTGCCAGCAACTCCGGGACACAAACGGGGGAGCAGTACTTC.

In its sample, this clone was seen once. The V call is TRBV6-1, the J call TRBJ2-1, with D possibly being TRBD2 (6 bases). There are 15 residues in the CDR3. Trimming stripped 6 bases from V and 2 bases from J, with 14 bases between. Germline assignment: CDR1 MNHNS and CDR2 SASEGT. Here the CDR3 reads CASSDGTSTYNEQFF. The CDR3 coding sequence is TGTGCCAGCAGCGACGGGACTTCTACCTACAATGAGCAGTTCTTC.

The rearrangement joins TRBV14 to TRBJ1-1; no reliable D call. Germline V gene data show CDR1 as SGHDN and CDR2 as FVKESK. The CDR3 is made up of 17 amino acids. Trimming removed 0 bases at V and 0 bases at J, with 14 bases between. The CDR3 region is CASSQDEGYRMNTEAFF. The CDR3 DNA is TGTGCCAGCAGCCAAGATGAGGGCTACAGAATGAACACTGAAGCTTTCTTT. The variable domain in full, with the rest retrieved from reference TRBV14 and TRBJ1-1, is EAGVTQFPSHSVIEKGQTVTLRCDPISGHDNLYWYRRVMGKEIKFLLHFVKESKQDESGMPNNRFLAERTGGTYSTLKVQPAELEDSGVYFCASSQDEGYRMNTEAFFGQGTRLTVV.

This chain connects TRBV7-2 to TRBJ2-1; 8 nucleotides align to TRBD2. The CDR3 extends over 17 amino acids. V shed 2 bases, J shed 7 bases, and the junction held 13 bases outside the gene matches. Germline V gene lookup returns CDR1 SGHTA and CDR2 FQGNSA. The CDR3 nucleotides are TGTGCCAGCAGCTTAAGGCTAGCGGGTGCCTCGGGGAATGAGCAGTTCTTC. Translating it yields CASSLRLAGASGNEQFF.

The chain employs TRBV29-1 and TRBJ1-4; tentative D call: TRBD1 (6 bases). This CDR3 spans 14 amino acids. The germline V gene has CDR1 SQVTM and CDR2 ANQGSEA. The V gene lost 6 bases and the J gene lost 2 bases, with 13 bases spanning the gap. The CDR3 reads CSVPGAITNEKLFF. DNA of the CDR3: TGCAGCGTCCCAGGGGCTATCACTAATGAAAAACTGTTTTTT. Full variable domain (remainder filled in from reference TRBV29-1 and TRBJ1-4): SAVISQKPSRDICQRGTSLTIQCQVDSQVTMMFWYRQQPGQSLTLIATANQGSEATYESGFVIDKFPISRPNLTFSTLTVSNMSPEDSSIYLCSVPGAITNEKLFFGSGTQLSVL.

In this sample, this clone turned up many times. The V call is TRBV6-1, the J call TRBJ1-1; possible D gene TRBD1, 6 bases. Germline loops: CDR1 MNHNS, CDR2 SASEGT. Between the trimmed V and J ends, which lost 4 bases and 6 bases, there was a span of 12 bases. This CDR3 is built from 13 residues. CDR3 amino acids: CASSAIQGPEAFF. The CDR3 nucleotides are TGTGCCAGCAGTGCAATACAGGGCCCTGAAGCTTTCTTT.

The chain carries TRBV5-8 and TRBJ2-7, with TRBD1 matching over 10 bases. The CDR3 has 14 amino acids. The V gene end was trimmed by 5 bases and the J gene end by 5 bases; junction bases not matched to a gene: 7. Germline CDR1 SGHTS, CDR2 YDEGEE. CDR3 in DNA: TGTGCCAGCAGGTCGGGACAGGGGACCAACGAGCAGTACTTC. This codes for CASRSGQGTNEQYF.

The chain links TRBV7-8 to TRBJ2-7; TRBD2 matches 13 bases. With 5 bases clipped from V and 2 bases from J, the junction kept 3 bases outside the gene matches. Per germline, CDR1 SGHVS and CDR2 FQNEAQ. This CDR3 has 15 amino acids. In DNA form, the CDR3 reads TGTGCCAGCAGCCCCGGGACTAGCGGGGCCTACGAGCAGTACTTC. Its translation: CASSPGTSGAYEQYF.

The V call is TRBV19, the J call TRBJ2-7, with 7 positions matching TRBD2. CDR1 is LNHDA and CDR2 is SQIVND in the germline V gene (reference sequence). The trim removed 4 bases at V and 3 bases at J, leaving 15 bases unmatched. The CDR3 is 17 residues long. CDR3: CASSNRLAVYEDYEQYF. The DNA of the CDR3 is TGTGCCAGTAGTAATCGGCTAGCGGTCTATGAAGACTACGAGCAGTACTTC.

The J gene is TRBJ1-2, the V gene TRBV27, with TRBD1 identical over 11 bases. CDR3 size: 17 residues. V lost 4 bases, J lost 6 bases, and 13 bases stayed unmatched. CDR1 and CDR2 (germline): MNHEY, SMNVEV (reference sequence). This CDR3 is CASSSYTGQGALNGYTF. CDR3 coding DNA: TGTGCCAGCAGTTCTTACACCGGACAGGGGGCACTTAATGGCTACACCTTC.

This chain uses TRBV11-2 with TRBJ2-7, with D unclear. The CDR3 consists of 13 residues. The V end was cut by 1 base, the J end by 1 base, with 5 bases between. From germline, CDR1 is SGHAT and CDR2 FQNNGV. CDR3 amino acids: CASSLGGSYEQYF. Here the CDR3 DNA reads TGTGCCAGCAGCTTAGGCGGATCCTACGAGCAGTACTTC.

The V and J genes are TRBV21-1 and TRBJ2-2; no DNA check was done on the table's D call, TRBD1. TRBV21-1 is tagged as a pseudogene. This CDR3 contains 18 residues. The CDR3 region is CASSKAPVTGGAAGELFF. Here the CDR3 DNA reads TGTGCCAGCAGCAAAGCACCTGTTACAGGGGGCGCGGCCGGGGAGCTGTTTTTT.

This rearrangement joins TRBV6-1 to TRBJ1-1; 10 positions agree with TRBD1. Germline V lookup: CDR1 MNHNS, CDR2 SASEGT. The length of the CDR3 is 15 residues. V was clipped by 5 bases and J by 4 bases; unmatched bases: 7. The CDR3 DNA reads TGTGCCAGCAGTACAAGACAGGGGGCGCTCACTGAAGCTTTCTTT. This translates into CASSTRQGALTEAFF.

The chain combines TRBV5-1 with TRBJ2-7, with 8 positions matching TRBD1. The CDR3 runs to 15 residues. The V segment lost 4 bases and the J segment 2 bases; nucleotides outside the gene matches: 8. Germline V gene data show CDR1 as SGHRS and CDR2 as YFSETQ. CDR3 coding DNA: TGCGCCAGCAGCCAGGGGACAGGTGTCACCTACGAGCAGTACTTC. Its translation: CASSQGTGVTYEQYF. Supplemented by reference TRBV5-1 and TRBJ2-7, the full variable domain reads KAGVTQTPRYLIKTRGQQVTLSCSPISGHRSVSWYQQTPGQGLQFLFEYFSETQRNKGNFPGRFSGRQFSNSRSEMNVSTLELGDSALYLCASSQGTGVTYEQYFGPGTRLTVT.

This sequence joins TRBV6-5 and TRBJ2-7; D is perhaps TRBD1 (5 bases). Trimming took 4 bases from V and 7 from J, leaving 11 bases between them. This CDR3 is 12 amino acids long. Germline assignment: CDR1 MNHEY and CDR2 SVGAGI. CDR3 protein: CASSFQGREQYF. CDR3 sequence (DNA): TGTGCCAGCAGTTTTCAGGGTAGGGAGCAGTACTTC.

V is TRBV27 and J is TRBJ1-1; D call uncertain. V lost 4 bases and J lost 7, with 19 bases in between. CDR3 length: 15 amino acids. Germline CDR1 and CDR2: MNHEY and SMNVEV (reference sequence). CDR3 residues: CASSSRSFLQCEAFF. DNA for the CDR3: TGTGCCAGCAGTTCAAGGTCTTTTCTACAGTGTGAAGCTTTCTTT.

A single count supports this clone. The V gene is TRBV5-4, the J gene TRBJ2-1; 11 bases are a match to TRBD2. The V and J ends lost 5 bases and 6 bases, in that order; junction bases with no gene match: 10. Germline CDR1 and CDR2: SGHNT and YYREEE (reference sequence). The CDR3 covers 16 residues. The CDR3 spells CASRLRSGRAINEQFF. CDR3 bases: TGTGCCAGCAGGCTACGTAGCGGGAGGGCCATCAATGAGCAGTTCTTC. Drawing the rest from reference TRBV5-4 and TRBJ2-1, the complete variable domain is ETGVTQSPTHLIKTRGQQVTLRCSSQSGHNTVSWYQQALGQGPQFIFQYYREEENGRGNFPPRFSGLQFPNYSSELNVNALELDDSALYLCASRLRSGRAINEQFFGPGTRLTVL.